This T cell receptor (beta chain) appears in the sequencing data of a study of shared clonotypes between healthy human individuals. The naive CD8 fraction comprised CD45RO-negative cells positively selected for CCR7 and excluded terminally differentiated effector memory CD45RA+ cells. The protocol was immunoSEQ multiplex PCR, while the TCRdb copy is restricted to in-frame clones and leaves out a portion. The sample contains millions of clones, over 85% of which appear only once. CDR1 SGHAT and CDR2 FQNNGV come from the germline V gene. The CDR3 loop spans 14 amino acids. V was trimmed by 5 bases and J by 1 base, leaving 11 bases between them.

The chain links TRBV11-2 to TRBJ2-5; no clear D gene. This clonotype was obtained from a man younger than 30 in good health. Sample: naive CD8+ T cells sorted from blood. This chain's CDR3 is CASSVVGIQETQYF. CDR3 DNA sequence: TGTGCCAGCAGCGTTGTGGGGATCCAAGAGACCCAGTACTTC.